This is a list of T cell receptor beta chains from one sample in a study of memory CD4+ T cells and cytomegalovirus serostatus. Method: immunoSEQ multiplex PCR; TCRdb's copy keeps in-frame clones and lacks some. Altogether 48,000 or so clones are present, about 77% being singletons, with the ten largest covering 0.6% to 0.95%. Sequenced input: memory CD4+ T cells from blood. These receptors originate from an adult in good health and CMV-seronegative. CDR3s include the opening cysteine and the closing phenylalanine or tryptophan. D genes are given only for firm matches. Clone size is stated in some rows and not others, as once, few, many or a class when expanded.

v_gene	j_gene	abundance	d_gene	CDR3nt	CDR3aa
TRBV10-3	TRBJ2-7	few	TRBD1	TGTGCCATCAGTGATACCGGGACAGCCGCTTCCTACGAGCAGTACTTC	CAISDTGTAASYEQYF
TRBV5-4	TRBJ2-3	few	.	TGTGCCAGCAGCTTGGTTCTCAGGGCCAGCACAGATACGCAGTATTTT	CASSLVLRASTDTQYF
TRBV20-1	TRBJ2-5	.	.	TGCAGTGCGGAAAGCCAAGAGACCCAGTACTTC	CSAESQETQYF
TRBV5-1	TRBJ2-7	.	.	TGCGCCAGCAGCCCCGGTAGGGGGAGCTCCTACGAGCAGTACTTC	CASSPGRGSSYEQYF
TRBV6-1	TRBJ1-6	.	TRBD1	TGTGCCAGCAGTGGACAGGGCCTGGGTATTAATTCACCCCTCCACTTT	CASSGQGLGINSPLHF
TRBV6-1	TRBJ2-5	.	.	TGTGCCAGCACCCTCCGCGGTGAGCCCCAAGAGACCCAGTACTTC	CASTLRGEPQETQYF
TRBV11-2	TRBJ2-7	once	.	TGTGCCAGCAGCTTTCAGGGGCCCTACGAGCAGTACTTC	CASSFQGPYEQYF
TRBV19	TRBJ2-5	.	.	TGTGCCAGTAGTATGGGGCTCCAAGAGACCCAGTACTTC	CASSMGLQETQYF
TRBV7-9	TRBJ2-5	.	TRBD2	TGTGCCAGTGGGGATAGCGGGGGGACCCAAGAGACCCAGTACTTC	CASGDSGGTQETQYF
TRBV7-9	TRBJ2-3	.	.	TGTGCCAGCAGCCCAGATACGCAGTATTTT	CASSPDTQYF
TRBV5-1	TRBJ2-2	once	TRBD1	TGCGCCAGCAGCCCCGGGGGGACAGGGCATACCGGGGAGCTGTTTTTT	CASSPGGTGHTGELFF
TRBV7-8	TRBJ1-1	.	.	TGTGCCAGCAGCTTAAAGGACACTGAAGCTTTCTTT	CASSLKDTEAFF